The 26 T cell receptor beta chains below come from one sample, sequenced in a study of blood T cells in healthy people across ages. PCR was performed a second time for 7 to 11 cycles using a sample-barcoded 5' primer and a J-beta primer mix. TCRdb re-called the 5' RACE reads through MiXCR, storing one row per CDR3 protein. This sample has about 1.6 million distinct CDR3 sequences, with around 36% found just once. Sequencing was performed on blood. The source of these receptors is a woman in her twenties or thirties in good health.

The chain is built from TRBV27 and TRBJ1-5; D is uncertain. The CDR3 sequence is 15 residues long. The ends were cut back, 2 bases at V and 0 bases at J, with 8 bases in the middle. Germline V gene sequence: CDR1 MNHEY, CDR2 SMNVEV (reference sequence). The CDR3 here is CASSLMAASNQPQHF. DNA for the CDR3: TGTGCCAGCAGTTTAATGGCAGCTAGCAATCAGCCCCAGCATTTT.

This clonotype was seen a handful of times. The chain is built from TRBV30 and TRBJ2-7; 12 nucleotides line up with TRBD2. Trimming took 4 bases from V and 6 from J; bases not matched to a gene: 4. CDR1 and CDR2 (germline): GTSNPN, SVGIG (reference sequence). The CDR3 extends over 13 amino acids. CDR3 sequence: CAWTSGGEGEQYF. CDR3 bases: TGTGCCTGGACTAGCGGGGGGGAAGGCGAGCAGTACTTC.

The V and J genes are TRBV20-1 and TRBJ1-1, with a possible D match to TRBD1 (6 bases). Germline V gene sequence: CDR1 DFQATT, CDR2 SNEGSKA (reference sequence). This CDR3 is 12 amino acids long. The V and J ends lost 5 bases and 7 bases respectively, with 14 bases between them. CDR3 in amino acids: CSAGGGSHEAFF. CDR3 in DNA: TGCAGTGCTGGGGGGGGCAGCCATGAAGCTTTCTTT.

The V gene is TRBV7-3, the J gene TRBJ1-6; no clear D. This CDR3 comprises 14 residues. The V gene lost 0 bases and the J gene lost 9 bases, with 9 bases spanning the gap. The germline V gene encodes CDR1 SGHTA and CDR2 FQGTGA. The DNA of the CDR3 is TGTGCCAGCAGCTTAACCGCTGACGGTTCACCCCTCCACTTT. Translated: CASSLTADGSPLHF.

The chain recombines TRBV30 with TRBJ1-2; perhaps TRBD1 as D (5 bases). Germline V gene sequence: CDR1 GTSNPN, CDR2 SVGIG (reference sequence). Trimming shortened V by 0 bases and J by 7 bases, and 9 bases separated the two germline ends. The CDR3 has 12 amino acids. The CDR3 loop is CAWSVLGVGYTF. The CDR3 bases are TGTGCCTGGAGTGTACTGGGGGTTGGCTACACCTTC.

The V gene is TRBV5-1, the J gene TRBJ2-7, with 9 bases matching TRBD1. Germline loops: CDR1 SGHRS, CDR2 YFSETQ. The V and J ends lost 4 bases and 3 bases, in that order; junction bases with no gene match: 11. The CDR3 loop spans 16 amino acids. CDR3 region: CASSVAGDRGGYEQYF. CDR3 coding DNA: TGCGCCAGCAGCGTCGCGGGAGACAGGGGGGGCTACGAGCAGTACTTC.

A few counts support this clonotype. The genes are TRBV20-1 and TRBJ2-3; D perhaps matches TRBD2 (6 bases). Germline CDR1 and CDR2: DFQATT and SNEGSKA (reference sequence). V lost 5 bases and J lost 2, with 14 bases in between. The CDR3 totals 14 residues. The CDR3 spells CSAGRDSITDTQYF. DNA of the CDR3: TGCAGTGCTGGAAGGGACTCGATCACAGATACGCAGTATTTT.

The chain links TRBV10-3 to TRBJ2-1, with 10 bases matching TRBD2. V dropped 9 bases and J dropped 5; count of bases not matched to a gene: 4. Per the germline V gene, CDR1 is ENHRY and CDR2 is SYGVKD. The CDR3 covers 13 residues. The chain's CDR3 is CAIGSGGNNEQFF. Here the CDR3 DNA reads TGTGCCATAGGTAGCGGGGGGAACAATGAGCAGTTCTTC.

This chain connects TRBV20-1 to TRBJ2-1; 12 nucleotides align to TRBD2. V shed 5 bases, J shed 6 bases, and the junction held 11 bases outside the gene matches. CDR3 length: 16 residues. Looked up from germline, CDR1 is DFQATT and CDR2 is SNEGSKA (reference sequence). The chain's CDR3 is CSAPPPGTSGPNEQFF. The CDR3 DNA follows: TGCAGTGCTCCTCCCCCCGGGACTAGCGGGCCCAATGAGCAGTTCTTC.

This sequence joins TRBV10-3 and TRBJ1-5, with 8 bases that match TRBD1. The CDR3 loop spans 16 amino acids. The J segment lost 7 bases and the V segment lost 3 bases, leaving 11 bases of the junction unmatched. CDR1 and CDR2 (germline): ENHRY, SYGVKD. The DNA of the CDR3 is TGTGCCATCAGTGAATCAGGGGGCGCTAGCACACAGCCCCAGCATTTT. It translates to CAISESGGASTQPQHF.

In the case of this clonotype: Germline and junction disagree at one end, which may indicate a read error. V is TRBV6-1 and J is TRBJ2-4; TRBD1 agrees at 8 bases. With the DNA end fitting TRBJ2-7 better, the J assignment may be wrong. Germline lookup yields CDR1 MNHNS and CDR2 SASEGT. This CDR3 is built from 13 residues. The DNA for the CDR3 is TGTACCAGCGACGAGGACAGGGCTAACGAGCAGTACTTC. This codes for CTSDEDRANEQYF.

V is TRBV10-3 and J is TRBJ2-7; D is ambiguous. V was cut by 7 bases and J by 3 bases, with 13 bases left in between. Germline CDR1 ENHRY, CDR2 SYGVKD. The CDR3 totals 13 residues. The CDR3 loop reads CAIIRLDYYEQYF. CDR3 DNA sequence: TGTGCCATCATCAGACTGGATTACTACGAGCAGTACTTC.

This clonotype was seen more than once but under ten times. The chain carries TRBV10-3 and TRBJ2-7, with TRBD1 identical over 7 bases. Per the germline V gene, CDR1 is ENHRY and CDR2 is SYGVKD. The V gene end was trimmed by 4 bases and the J gene end by 3 bases; junction bases not matched to a gene: 3. The CDR3 is made up of 13 amino acids. The CDR3 nucleotides read TGTGCCATCAGTGTTGGACAGGACTACGAGCAGTACTTC. This encodes CAISVGQDYEQYF.

Note on this clonotype: Given a much more abundant clone one base away, this may be a read error. This chain connects TRBV14 to TRBJ1-2; TRBD1 matches 9 bases. CDR1 SGHDN and CDR2 FVKESK come from the germline V gene. The CDR3 extends over 14 amino acids. This chain's CDR3 is CASAWTGASSGCTF. CDR3 DNA: TGTGCCAGCGCCTGGACAGGGGCTTCAAGTGGCTGCACCTTC. Variable domain in full (rest from reference TRBV14 and TRBJ1-2): EAGVTQFPSHSVIEKGQTVTLRCDPISGHDNLYWYRRVMGKEIKFLLHFVKESKQDESGMPNNRFLAERTGGTYSTLKVQPAELEDSGVYFCASAWTGASSGCTFGSGTRLTVV.

This clonotype was seen a handful of times. The chain employs TRBV5-1 and TRBJ2-1, with TRBD2 matching 11 bases. This CDR3 is built from 19 residues. The V segment lost 5 bases and the J segment 5 bases; nucleotides outside the gene matches: 18. The germline V gene has CDR1 SGHRS and CDR2 YFSETQ. The CDR3 bases are TGCGCCAGCAGGCTAGCCGGGACTAGCGGACCCGGGGTAGACAATGAGCAGTTCTTC. It encodes CASRLAGTSGPGVDNEQFF.

J is TRBJ1-2 and V is TRBV27; 7 bases are shared with TRBD1. The V gene's germline CDR1 is MNHEY and CDR2 SMNVEV (reference sequence). Trimming took 0 bases from V and 4 from J; bases not matched to a gene: 5. This CDR3 is 15 amino acids long. The CDR3 is CASSLSIGTAYGYTF. The DNA of the CDR3 is TGTGCCAGCAGTTTATCGATAGGGACAGCCTATGGCTACACCTTC.

CDR3 bases: TGCGCCAGCAGCTTGGACTACTCGGGCACCGAGCAGTACTTC. Its translation is CASSLDYSGTEQYF. V and J are TRBV5-1 and TRBJ2-7, with D unresolved. The CDR3 has 14 residues. CDR1 and CDR2 from the germline V gene are SGHRS and YFSETQ. With 0 bases removed from V and 6 bases from J, the gap between germline ends came to 13 bases.

This clonotype was counted between two and nine times. The V call is TRBV3-1, the J call TRBJ2-3; D not certain. Trimming pared 1 base from V and 0 bases from J, leaving 20 bases between. CDR1 is LGHDT and CDR2 is YNNKEL in the germline V gene (reference sequence). The CDR3 extends over 19 amino acids. The CDR3 is CASSQGVGSSPGSTDTQYF. In nucleotides, the CDR3 is TGTGCCAGCAGCCAAGGGGTGGGCAGCTCGCCCGGGAGCACAGATACGCAGTATTTT.

This clonotype was counted a single time. The CDR3 sequence: CASSHPGLVGGNSTDTQYF. The CDR3 nucleotides are TGCGCCAGCAGCCACCCCGGACTAGTGGGGGGTAACAGCACAGATACGCAGTATTTT. This chain connects TRBV4-1 to TRBJ2-3, with TRBD2 identical over 7 bases. Germline CDR1 MGHRA, CDR2 YSYEKL. The V segment lost 3 bases and the J segment 0 bases; nucleotides outside the gene matches: 15. This CDR3 is 19 amino acids long.

The chain recombines TRBV3-1 with TRBJ2-2; D unclear. V was clipped by 1 base and J by 7 bases, with 7 bases between them. The CDR3 sequence is 13 residues long. CDR1 is LGHDT, CDR2 YNNKEL, per germline (reference sequence). DNA of the CDR3: TGTGCCAGCAGCCAAGGGTATATCGGGGAGCTGTTTTTT. Protein product: CASSQGYIGELFF. Full variable domain (remainder filled in from reference TRBV3-1 and TRBJ2-2): DTAVSQTPKYLVTQMGNDKSIKCEQNLGHDTMYWYKQDSKKFLKIMFSYNNKELIINETVPNRFSPKSPDKAHLNLHINSLELGDSAVYFCASSQGYIGELFFGEGSRLTVL.

The V gene is TRBV12-3 or TRBV12-4, the J gene TRBJ2-1, with 9 nucleotides matching TRBD2. Trimming at V came to 6 bases and at J to 7 bases, leaving 10 bases not matched to a gene. The CDR3 sequence is 15 residues long. The CDR3 region is CASSRGLAPPNEQFF. Written as DNA, the CDR3 is TGTGCCAGCAGCCGGGGACTAGCCCCTCCTAATGAGCAGTTCTTC.

This clonotype was recorded many times. CDR3 sequence (DNA): TGTGCCACCAGCAGAGATCCCTCTTACGAGCAGTACTTC. It yields the protein CATSRDPSYEQYF. This sequence joins TRBV15 and TRBJ2-7; D unresolved. The CDR3 length is 13 residues. Germline-derived CDR1 and CDR2 are LNHNV and YYDKDF (reference sequence). The V gene lost 0 bases and the J gene lost 4 bases, with 7 bases spanning the gap.

The rearrangement uses TRBV20-1 and TRBJ1-1, with 10 bases that match TRBD1. Trimming removed 6 bases from V and 3 bases from J; junction bases left unmatched: 4. The CDR3 runs 13 residues. Germline V gene lookup returns CDR1 DFQATT and CDR2 SNEGSKA (reference sequence). The CDR3 nucleotides are TGCAGTGCCCCGGGACAGGGGTACACTGAAGCTTTCTTT. This sequence encodes CSAPGQGYTEAFF.

This clonotype was seen only once. It may be a read error: a sequence one base away is much more abundant. The gene calls are TRBV12-3 or TRBV12-4 and TRBJ1-1; no clear D. V was pared by 6 bases and J by 4 bases, with 9 bases between. The CDR3 is 12 amino acids. This CDR3 reads CASSPMSTEAFF. The CDR3 DNA sequence: TGTGCCAGCAGCCCCATGAGCACTGAAGCTTTCTTT.

This clonotype was seen a few times. The chain combines TRBV20-1 with TRBJ2-5; D not resolved. The germline gives CDR1 DFQATT, CDR2 SNEGSKA (reference sequence). The ends were cut back, 5 bases at V and 3 bases at J, with 10 bases in the middle. The length of the CDR3 is 12 residues. In DNA form, the CDR3 reads TGCAGTGCTGGGCAGGCCGAAGAGACCCAGTACTTC. Translating it yields CSAGQAEETQYF.

This clonotype turned up a few times. The gene calls are TRBV20-1 and TRBJ2-1, with no clear D. The germline V gene encodes CDR1 DFQATT and CDR2 SNEGSKA (reference sequence). The CDR3 is 14 residues long. V gave up 5 bases and J gave up 6 bases, with 17 bases separating them. For the CDR3, the DNA is TGCAGTGCTGGGCACCCCATCCTGGGCAATGAGCAGTTCTTC. It specifies CSAGHPILGNEQFF.